The 22 T cell receptor beta chains below were found in one sample sequenced in a study of CD8 T cells in Susac syndrome. Random hexamers were used to reverse transcribe roughly 0.5 to 1 ug of RNA. TCRdb re-called the immunoSEQ multiplex PCR reads with MiXCR, one entry per CDR3 protein. The table shows a few hundred thousand distinct CDR3 sequences, with 85% to 95% occurring only once. Input material: CD4+ T cells from PBMCs. The receptors were gathered from a human donor with multiple sclerosis.

This rearrangement joins TRBV9 to TRBJ1-5; TRBD1 might be the D (5 bases). Trimming pared 3 bases from V and 5 bases from J, leaving 15 bases between. This CDR3 contains 15 residues. Germline lookup yields CDR1 SGDLS and CDR2 YYNGEE. In DNA form, the CDR3 reads TGTGCCAGCAGCGACGGACCCCTCAGGGATCAGCCCCAGCATTTT. It specifies CASSDGPLRDQPQHF.

The CDR3 reads CASIGKYQETQYF. The CDR3 DNA reads as TGTGCCAGCATAGGGAAGTACCAAGAGACCCAGTACTTC. The rearrangement joins TRBV5-6 to TRBJ2-5; no definite D call. V lost 6 bases and J 0 bases, leaving 9 bases between the germline ends. The CDR3 extends over 13 amino acids. Germline CDR1 SGHDT, CDR2 YYEEEE.

The chain uses TRBV2 and TRBJ1-1, with D perhaps matching TRBD1 (5 bases). The germline CDR1 and CDR2 sequences are SNHLY and FYNNEI. Trimming pared 8 bases from V and 5 bases from J, leaving 18 bases between. The CDR3 is 14 residues long. In nucleotides, the CDR3 is TGTGCCAGCGAAGGAGCCCAGGGTGGGACTGAAGCTTTCTTT. Its protein product is CASEGAQGGTEAFF.

The chain has TRBV4-1 and TRBJ2-1; 9 bases map to TRBD2. V was pared by 2 bases and J by 5 bases, with 4 bases of the junction left unmatched. Per germline, CDR1 MGHRA and CDR2 YSYEKL. This CDR3 is built from 15 residues. CDR3 nucleotides: TGCGCCAGCAGCCAATTAGCGGGGGAACACAATGAGCAGTTCTTC. Translating it yields CASSQLAGEHNEQFF.

V gene TRBV29-1 combines with J gene TRBJ2-7, with 8 nucleotides matching TRBD2. The CDR3 is 13 amino acids. The germline V gene encodes CDR1 SQVTM and CDR2 ANQGSEA. Trimming took 3 bases from V and 1 from J; bases not matched to a gene: 2. Here the CDR3 DNA reads TGCAGCGTTGACGGGGGGGCGTCCTACGAGCAGTACTTC. Amino acids: CSVDGGASYEQYF.

J is TRBJ2-1 and V is TRBV12-3 or TRBV12-4; D perhaps matches TRBD1 (5 bases). CDR3 length: 15 amino acids. The V gene lost 4 bases and the J gene lost 0 bases, with 10 bases spanning the gap. In DNA, the CDR3 is TGTGCCAGCAGTTATAGACAGAGCTCCTACAATGAGCAGTTCTTC. This translates into CASSYRQSSYNEQFF.

The rearrangement links TRBV3-1 to TRBJ2-1, with unresolved D. V was clipped by 4 bases and J by 8 bases, with 12 bases between them. This CDR3 has 13 amino acids. Per the germline V gene, CDR1 is LGHDT and CDR2 is YNNKEL (reference sequence). The CDR3, as DNA: TGTGCCAGCAGCCCCCGGAGAAACCATGAGCAGTTCTTC. This codes for CASSPRRNHEQFF.

V gene TRBV12-3 or TRBV12-4 combines with J gene TRBJ1-1; D is undetermined. The CDR3 has 14 residues. Trimming removed 5 bases at V and 1 base at J, with 11 bases between. As DNA, the CDR3 is TGTGCCAGCAGTACCTATGAACAGAACACTGAAGCTTTCTTT. It encodes CASSTYEQNTEAFF.

The chain uses TRBV12-5 and TRBJ2-5; D possibly matches TRBD1 or TRBD2 (5 bases each). This CDR3 is built from 12 residues. Per germline, CDR1 LGHNT and CDR2 FRNRAP. V was clipped by 7 bases and J by 9 bases, with 15 bases between them. The CDR3 DNA reads as TGTGCTAGTGCCACTCTCGGGGCGGCCCAGTACTTC. Translating gives CASATLGAAQYF.

The chain carries TRBV12-5 and TRBJ2-7; D is perhaps TRBD1 (6 bases). V was pared by 0 bases and J by 3 bases, with 15 bases between. Germline V gene sequence: CDR1 LGHNT, CDR2 FRNRAP. The CDR3 consists of 16 residues. In DNA, the CDR3 is TGTGCTAGTGGTTTGGTAGCCAGGGGAAAACTCTACGAGCAGTACGTC. This gives the protein CASGLVARGKLYEQYV.

The CDR3 DNA sequence: TGTGCCAGCAGTGACCGGAAGGACAGTCTGAATTATGGCTACACCTTC. Its translation: CASSDRKDSLNYGYTF. This chain uses TRBV25-1 with TRBJ1-2; D possibly corresponds to TRBD1 (6 bases). Germline loops: CDR1 MGHDK, CDR2 SYGVNS. Trimming stripped 3 bases from V and 5 bases from J, with 19 bases between. The CDR3 has 16 amino acids.

This clonotype was seen once. This chain uses TRBV18 with TRBJ1-5; D not resolved. The CDR3 has 14 amino acids. The ends were cut back, 4 bases at V and 5 bases at J, with 12 bases in the middle. Germline CDR1 reads KGHSH; CDR2 reads LQKENI. Here the CDR3 DNA reads TGTGCCAGCTCACACGAGGCCCGGGATCAGCCCCAGCATTTT. The encoded protein is CASSHEARDQPQHF.

The rearrangement uses TRBV7-9 and TRBJ2-2; 13 nucleotides match TRBD2. Unmatched junction bases numbered 7, after V lost 5 bases and J lost 4 bases. CDR3 length: 17 residues. CDR1 SEHNR and CDR2 FQNEAQ come from the germline V gene (reference sequence). The CDR3 DNA reads as TGTGCCAGCAGCCCAGGACTAGCGGGGGCCAGCACCGGGGAGCTGTTTTTT. This encodes CASSPGLAGASTGELFF.

The chain carries TRBV12-3 or TRBV12-4 and TRBJ2-3; 9 positions match TRBD2. V shed 10 bases, J shed 5 bases, and the junction held 4 bases outside the gene matches. The CDR3 runs to 12 residues. The CDR3 spells CATRRGGDTQYF. The DNA of the CDR3 is TGTGCCACGCGGCGGGGGGGAGATACGCAGTATTTT.

The chain joins TRBV2 to TRBJ2-2, with 7 bases lining up with TRBD1. The V gene end was trimmed by 4 bases and the J gene end by 0 bases; junction bases not matched to a gene: 2. The CDR3 totals 15 residues. Germline V lookup: CDR1 SNHLY, CDR2 FYNNEI. CDR3 protein: CASSGQGPNTGELFF. The CDR3 coding sequence is TGTGCCAGCAGTGGACAGGGACCGAACACCGGGGAGCTGTTTTTT.

This chain links TRBV14 with TRBJ2-2; D unresolved. Germline CDR1 reads SGHDN; CDR2 reads FVKESK. The ends were cut back, 3 bases at V and 5 bases at J, with 10 bases in the middle. The CDR3 consists of 14 residues. DNA for the CDR3: TGTGCCAGCAGCCAGCGAGGTGGGACCGGGGAGCTGTTTTTT. Protein product: CASSQRGGTGELFF.

This sequence joins TRBV20-1 and TRBJ1-5; D gene unclear. This CDR3 is 13 amino acids long. Germline CDR1 reads DFQATT; CDR2 reads SNEGSKA (reference sequence). Trimming removed 4 bases at V and 7 bases at J, with 14 bases between. The CDR3 region has the DNA TGCAGTGCTACCCTGGCCGGGTACCAGCCCCAGCATTTT. This translates into CSATLAGYQPQHF.

The chain links TRBV27 to TRBJ2-3; 13 bases agree with TRBD2. V shed 6 bases and J 0 bases; nucleotides not matched to a gene: 6. Looked up from germline, CDR1 is MNHEY and CDR2 is SMNVEV (reference sequence). This CDR3 spans 17 amino acids. CDR3: CASSRTSGGASTDTQYF. In DNA form, the CDR3 reads TGTGCCAGCAGCCGCACTAGCGGGGGGGCTAGCACAGATACGCAGTATTTT.

The chain carries TRBV12-3 or TRBV12-4 and TRBJ2-7, with TRBD2 as a possible D gene (5 bases). V shed 6 bases and J shed 0 bases, with 9 bases lying between them. This CDR3 is built from 13 residues. The CDR3 region has the DNA TGTGCCAGCAGCACTAGGATCTCCTACGAGCAGTACTTC. Encoded protein: CASSTRISYEQYF.

The chain has TRBV4-2 and TRBJ1-4; weak D call: TRBD1 (6 bases). The CDR3 is 16 residues long. V lost 0 bases and J 10 bases, leaving 18 bases between the germline ends. Per the germline V gene, CDR1 is LGHNA and CDR2 is YNFKEQ. CDR3 sequence reads: CASSQDTQGSSGKLFF. The CDR3 nucleotides read TGTGCCAGCAGCCAAGATACGCAGGGGAGTTCTGGAAAACTGTTTTTT.

This clonotype occurred once. This sequence joins TRBV4-2 and TRBJ1-1; TRBD1 agrees at 8 bases. Germline loops: CDR1 LGHNA, CDR2 YNFKEQ. After removal of 4 bases from V and 4 bases from J, the junction contained 5 bases not matched to a gene. This CDR3 is built from 14 residues. The CDR3 sequence is CASSPLTGGTEAFF. The DNA for the CDR3 is TGTGCCAGCAGCCCATTAACAGGGGGCACTGAAGCTTTCTTT.

The chain recombines TRBV25-1 with TRBJ1-4, with 7 bases aligning to TRBD1. CDR1 MGHDK and CDR2 SYGVNS come from the germline V gene. V lost 4 bases to trimming and J lost 3 bases; unmatched junction nucleotides: 5. The CDR3 totals 15 residues. The CDR3 sequence: CASSGTGAANEKLFF. The CDR3 region has the DNA TGTGCCAGCAGTGGAACAGGGGCGGCTAATGAAAAACTGTTTTTT. The entire variable domain, with the rest obtained from reference TRBV25-1 and TRBJ1-4, is as follows: EADIYQTPRYLVIGTGKKITLECSQTMGHDKMYWYQQDPGMELHLIHYSYGVNSTEKGDLSSESTVSRIRTEHFPLTLESARPSHTSQYLCASSGTGAANEKLFFGSGTQLSVL.